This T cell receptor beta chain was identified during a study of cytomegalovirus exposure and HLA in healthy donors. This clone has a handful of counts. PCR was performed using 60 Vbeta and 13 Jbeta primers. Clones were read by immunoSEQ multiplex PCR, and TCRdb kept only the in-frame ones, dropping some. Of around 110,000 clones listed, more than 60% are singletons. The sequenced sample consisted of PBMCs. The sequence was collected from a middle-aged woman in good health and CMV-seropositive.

The CDR3 region has the DNA TGTGCCAGCAGCTCGGGTCTGGCTATAGGCTACGAGCAGTACTTC. Protein: CASSSGLAIGYEQYF. The V call is TRBV7-2, the J call TRBJ2-7; D call uncertain. The CDR3 is 15 amino acids. Trimming removed 4 bases at V and 3 bases at J, with 16 bases between. The V gene's germline CDR1 is SGHTA and CDR2 FQGNSA.